This T cell receptor beta chain is from a study of blood T cell repertoires in COVID-19. In the original analysis: For nucleated cells, counts were estimated from reference gene primer amplification. The data were produced by immunoSEQ multiplex PCR, yet TCRdb's version contains in-frame clones alone and is incomplete. The V and J calls and clone size come from that table; D and trimming were worked out from the DNA. This table holds 450,000 or so clones, about 90% found once. The specimen sequenced was peripheral blood. The clonotype originates from a man aged 18 to 35 with COVID-19, enrolled during active disease.

The CDR3 DNA reads TGCGCCAGCAGCTCTACTAGCGGGAGCGTGAGCACAGATACGCAGTATTTT. Its protein is CASSSTSGSVSTDTQYF. This rearrangement joins TRBV4-1 to TRBJ2-3; 11 nucleotides line up with TRBD2. The CDR3 spans 17 residues. Per germline, CDR1 MGHRA and CDR2 YSYEKL. V gave up 5 bases and J gave up 0 bases; unmatched junction bases: 7.